A selection of T cell receptor beta chains follows, all from one sample in a study of Tregs in tolerant kidney transplant recipients. Using immunoSEQ multiplex PCR, the repertoire was profiled, and TCRdb retains in-frame clones only, with some absent. The table has some 70,000 clones, 92% seen once. Sequences were derived from CD8+ T cells from blood, sampled before the transplant. The receptors derive from a human donor who received a combined kidney and bone marrow transplant. CDR3s include the opening cysteine and the closing phenylalanine or tryptophan. A D gene is named only where the DNA matches it firmly. Clone size is stated in some rows and not others, as once, few, many or a class when expanded.

J | size | D | V | DNA | CDR3
TRBJ1-1 | NA | NA | TRBV4-2 | TGTGCCAGCAGCCAAGATCGCAGGGGATTCATGAACACTGAAGCTTTCTTT | CASSQDRRGFMNTEAFF
TRBJ1-2 | NA | NA | TRBV7-9 | TGTGCCAGCAGCTTAGGAGGCTATGGCTACACCTTC | CASSLGGYGYTF
TRBJ2-5 | NA | TRBD1 | TRBV6-1 | TGTGCCAGCAGTGGGACAGGGATGGAGACCCAGTACTTC | CASSGTGMETQYF
TRBJ1-6 | once | NA | TRBV15 | TGTGCCACCAGCATCAACAATTCCCCCCTCCACTTT | CATSINNSPLHF
TRBJ1-1 | NA | NA | TRBV27 | TGTGCCAGCAGTACTAAAATGAACACTGAAGCTTTCTTT | CASSTKMNTEAFF
TRBJ1-3 | once | NA | TRBV7-6 | TGTGCCAGCAGCTCCCACCCGGTGAGGGGAAACACCATATATTTT | CASSSHPVRGNTIYF
TRBJ2-1 | medium-sized | TRBD1 | TRBV14 | TGTGCCAGCAGCCATCCTCCGGGACAGGGGGACAATGAGCAGTTCTTC | CASSHPPGQGDNEQFF
TRBJ2-7 | NA | TRBD2 | TRBV29-1 | TGCAGCGTAACTAGCGGGATGAGCTACGAGCAGTACTTC | CSVTSGMSYEQYF
TRBJ2-3 | NA | NA | TRBV4-3 | TGCGCCAGCAGCCAAGAGAGTCAGGGGACAAGGGCCACAGATACGCAGTATTTT | CASSQESQGTRATDTQYF
TRBJ2-2 | medium-sized | NA | TRBV7-3 | TGTGCCAGCACCCTTCTGGCGGGTACCGGGGAGCTGTTTTTT | CASTLLAGTGELFF
TRBJ2-7 | few | NA | TRBV4-3 | TGCGCCAGCAGCCCCGGTCCCGGGGTTGGCCCCTACGAGCAGTACTTC | CASSPGPGVGPYEQYF
TRBJ1-1 | NA | NA | TRBV7-3 | TGTGCCAGCAGCTTAAACGCAGGGGTGAACACTGAAGCTTTCTTT | CASSLNAGVNTEAFF
TRBJ1-6 | NA | NA | TRBV6-1 | TGTGCCAGCAGGGTGAGTTCACCCCTCCACTTT | CASRVSSPLHF
TRBJ2-5 | NA | NA | TRBV9 | TGTGCCAGCAGCGTAGACGGACAGCAAGAGACCCAGTACTTC | CASSVDGQQETQYF
TRBJ2-7 | NA | NA | TRBV13 | TGTGCCAGCAGCTTAGGGACAGTTGAGCAGTACTTC | CASSLGTVEQYF
TRBJ2-3 | NA | TRBD2 | TRBV4-2 | TGTGCCAGCAGCCAAGATTCCCCTAGCGGGGAAACAGATACGCAGTATTTT | CASSQDSPSGETDTQYF
TRBJ1-3 | once | NA | TRBV11-2 | TGTGCCAGCAGCTTTCTAACAGCCAGAAACACCATATATTTT | CASSFLTARNTIYF
TRBJ1-5 | NA | NA | TRBV19 | TGTGCCACCAGACAGGGCAATCAGCCCCAGCATTTT | CATRQGNQPQHF
TRBJ1-2 | NA | NA | TRBV27 | TGTGCCAGCAGTATGACAGTTACTAACTATGGCTACACCTTC | CASSMTVTNYGYTF
TRBJ2-1 | NA | TRBD2 | TRBV5-1 | TGCGCCAGCAGCTTGGGGGGGGGAAGCTCCTACAATGAGCAGTTCTTC | CASSLGGGSSYNEQFF
TRBJ2-7 | NA | TRBD2 | TRBV23-1 | TGCGCCAGCAGTCGCGACAGAAAGGGACTAGCCTACGAGCAGTACTTC | CASSRDRKGLAYEQYF
TRBJ2-7 | NA | TRBD2 | TRBV4-3 | TGCGCCAGCAGCCAAGGTGTTGGACTAGCGGGAAACTCCTACGAGCAGTACTTC | CASSQGVGLAGNSYEQYF
TRBJ2-3 | NA | NA | TRBV27 | TGTGCCAGCAGTTTCCCTTCCAGCACAGATACGCAGTATTTT | CASSFPSSTDTQYF
TRBJ2-3 | NA | TRBD2 | TRBV6-7 | TGTGCCAGCAGTTACTGCAGCGGGGGGGCCTTCCCGACAGATACGCAGTATTTT | CASSYCSGGAFPTDTQYF
TRBJ2-1 | NA | TRBD2 | TRBV2 | TGTGCCAGCAGGAGACCCAGCGGGGGAAGCGGGGGGACCCTTAGCTCCTACAATGAGCAGTTCTTC | CASRRPSGGSGGTLSSYNEQFF
TRBJ1-4 | NA | TRBD1 | TRBV4-3 | TGCGCCAGCAGCCACTTGACAGGGCTTAATGAAAAACTGTTTTTT | CASSHLTGLNEKLFF